This TCR beta chain was sequenced during a study of blood T cell repertoires in COVID-19. Across the whole study: There were acute and convalescent COVID-19 samples, and they came from the United States, Italy and Spain. PBMCs, B-cell-depleted T cells, or T cells provided the cDNA or gDNA that made up the material.

In the original processing: Reference gene primers were amplified, and this amplification served to estimate nucleated cell counts. Assay used: immunoSEQ multiplex PCR; TCRdb lists only in-frame clones, some missing. That table is the source of V, J and clone size, and D and trimming were worked out from the DNA. The sample records about 520,000 clones, over 75% being singletons. This CDR3 region has 13 residues. V trimming: 3 bases; J trimming: 7 bases; junction bases outside the gene matches: 4. Per the germline V gene, CDR1 is MNHEY and CDR2 is SVGEGT. The genes are TRBV6-2 or TRBV6-3 and TRBJ2-3, with 7 bases aligning to TRBD2. The TCR was taken from a human donor in a cohort sampled during active COVID-19. Input material: peripheral blood. The CDR3 DNA sequence: TGTGCCAGCAGTTATCAGCGGGACTATACGCAGTATTTT. Residues: CASSYQRDYTQYF.